This T cell receptor (beta chain) was captured by sequencing in a study of T cells in Graves' hyperthyroidism and ophthalmopathy. There were TCR beta CDR3 regions amplified from RNA transcripts. HTBI primers were used for first-round RT-PCR of the TCR CDR3. TCRdb re-analysed the multiplex PCR reads in MiXCR, keeping a single row per CDR3 protein. The sample shows a few hundred thousand distinct CDR3 sequences, approximately 13% of them seen only once. Subjects with ophthalmopathy showed a Clinical Activity Score no lower than 3, a NOSPECS grade no lower than 4, and a duration shorter than 3 months. Source material: blood. This receptor was obtained from a middle-aged woman with Graves' ophthalmopathy.

Here the CDR3 DNA reads TGTGCCAGCAGGGACCGGACAGGGCGGGACACCGGGGAGCTGTTTTTT. Its translation is CASRDRTGRDTGELFF. The rearrangement links TRBV12-3 or TRBV12-4 to TRBJ2-2; 8 bases align to TRBD1. The V and J ends lost 6 bases and 3 bases, in that order; junction bases with no gene match: 9. The CDR3 totals 16 residues.